A single count supports the clone carrying this TCR beta chain. As yet, its antigen is unknown. The data are from a study of graft-versus-host responses after intestinal transplantation. The wider study: Anti-thymocyte globulin served as induction for all recipients, who then took tacrolimus and steroids for 2 to 4 years. General study results and limits: GvH clones turned up in recipient marrow; some had shown up first in ileum or blood. Circulating GvH clones peaking coincided with falling HvG clones soon after transplant. High graft-versus-host to host-versus-graft T cell clonal ratios marked allografts of patients with graft-donor macrochimerism.

The germline V and J ends were trimmed by 0 bases and 0 bases, with 9 bases remaining between them. Germline loops: CDR1 SGHRS, CDR2 YFSETQ. There are 16 residues in the CDR3. Profiling relied on immunoSEQ multiplex PCR, and the TCRdb table lists in-frame clones only, not all of them. The top ten clones hold less than 0.85% of a sample with 100,000 to 130,000 clones, 87% of them seen once. This clonotype was sampled from a human donor who was the organ donor for an intestinal transplant. Sequenced here: unstimulated CD4+ T cells sorted from spleen or lymph node cells, sampled before transplant. This chain joins TRBV5-1 and TRBJ2-2; D call uncertain. The CDR3 region has the DNA TGCGCCAGCAGCTTGGGCTTGGCAACGAACACCGGGGAGCTGTTTTTT. This translates into CASSLGLATNTGELFF. Drawing the rest from reference TRBV5-1 and TRBJ2-2, the complete variable domain is KAGVTQTPRYLIKTRGQQVTLSCSPISGHRSVSWYQQTPGQGLQFLFEYFSETQRNKGNFPGRFSGRQFSNSRSEMNVSTLELGDSALYLCASSLGLATNTGELFFGEGSRLTVL.